Listed here is a single TCR beta chain. The antigen is undetermined. The data are from a study of cytomegalovirus exposure and HLA in healthy donors. PCR used 60 Vbeta primers and 13 Jbeta primers. Assay: immunoSEQ multiplex PCR; the TCRdb copy retains only in-frame clones and omits some. The table has 150,000 to 200,000 clones, 81% seen once; the top ten hold 1.5% to 2%. There are 11 residues in the CDR3. From germline, CDR1 is MGHRA and CDR2 YSYEKL. Trimming stripped 3 bases from V and 8 bases from J, with 7 bases between. Notes on the study in general: A later analysis reportedly found fewer N-insertions in an Asian-associated ancestry cluster than the roughly 730-donor mean.

This chain uses TRBV4-1 with TRBJ1-2; no clear D gene. This clonotype was sampled from a woman between 18 and 30 years old in good health and CMV-seronegative. The sample was PBMCs. CDR3: CASSHARGYTF. The CDR3 DNA follows: TGCGCCAGCAGCCATGCCCGGGGCTACACCTTC.